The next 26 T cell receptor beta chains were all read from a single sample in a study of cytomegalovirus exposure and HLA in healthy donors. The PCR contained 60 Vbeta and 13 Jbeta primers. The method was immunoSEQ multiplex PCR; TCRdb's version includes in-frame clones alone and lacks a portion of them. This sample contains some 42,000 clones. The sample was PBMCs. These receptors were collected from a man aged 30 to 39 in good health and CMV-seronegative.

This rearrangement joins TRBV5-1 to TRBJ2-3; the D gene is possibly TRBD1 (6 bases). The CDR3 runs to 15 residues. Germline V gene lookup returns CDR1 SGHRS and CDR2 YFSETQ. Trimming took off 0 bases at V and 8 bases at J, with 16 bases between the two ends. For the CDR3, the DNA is TGCGCCAGCAGCTTGGCCAGACAGGACCGGGTTACGCAGTATTTT. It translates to CASSLARQDRVTQYF.

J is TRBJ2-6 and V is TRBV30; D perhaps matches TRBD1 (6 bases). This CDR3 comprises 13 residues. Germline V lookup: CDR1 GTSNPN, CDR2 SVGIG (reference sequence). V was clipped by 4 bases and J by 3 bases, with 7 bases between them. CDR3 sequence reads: CAWNRDGANVLTF. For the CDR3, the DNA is TGTGCCTGGAACAGGGATGGGGCCAACGTCCTGACTTTC.

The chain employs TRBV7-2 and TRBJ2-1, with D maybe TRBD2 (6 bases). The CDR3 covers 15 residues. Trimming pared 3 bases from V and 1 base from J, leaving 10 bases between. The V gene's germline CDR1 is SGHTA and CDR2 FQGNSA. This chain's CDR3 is CASSFTSSSYNEQFF. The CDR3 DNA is TGTGCCAGCAGCTTCACTAGCTCATCCTACAATGAGCAGTTCTTC.

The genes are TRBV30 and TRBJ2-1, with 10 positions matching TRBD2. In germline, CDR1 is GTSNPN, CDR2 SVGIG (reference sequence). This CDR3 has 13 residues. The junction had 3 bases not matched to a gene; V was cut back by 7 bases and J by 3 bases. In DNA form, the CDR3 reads TGTGCCTTAGCGGGAGGTTACTACAATGAGCAGTTCTTC. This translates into CALAGGYYNEQFF.

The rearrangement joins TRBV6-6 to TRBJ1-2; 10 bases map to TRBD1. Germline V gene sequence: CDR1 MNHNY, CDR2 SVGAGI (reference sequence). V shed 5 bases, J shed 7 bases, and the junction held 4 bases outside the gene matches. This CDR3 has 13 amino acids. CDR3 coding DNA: TGTGCCAGCAGTGACAGGGGGCGGGGTGGCTACACCTTC. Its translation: CASSDRGRGGYTF.

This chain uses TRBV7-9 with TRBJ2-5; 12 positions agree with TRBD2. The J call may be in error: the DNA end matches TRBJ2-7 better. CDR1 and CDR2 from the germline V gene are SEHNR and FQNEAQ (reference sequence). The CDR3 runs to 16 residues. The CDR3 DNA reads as TGTGCCAGCAGCTTTGGACTAGCGGGGCCACCTAACGAGCAGTACTTC. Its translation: CASSFGLAGPPNEQYF.

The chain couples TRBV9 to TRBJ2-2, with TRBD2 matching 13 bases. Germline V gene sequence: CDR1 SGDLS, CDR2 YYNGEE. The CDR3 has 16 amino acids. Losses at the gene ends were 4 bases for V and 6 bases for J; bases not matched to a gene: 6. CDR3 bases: TGTGCCAGCAGCCCCCGGACTAGCGGGAGTTCCGGGGAGCTGTTTTTT. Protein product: CASSPRTSGSSGELFF.

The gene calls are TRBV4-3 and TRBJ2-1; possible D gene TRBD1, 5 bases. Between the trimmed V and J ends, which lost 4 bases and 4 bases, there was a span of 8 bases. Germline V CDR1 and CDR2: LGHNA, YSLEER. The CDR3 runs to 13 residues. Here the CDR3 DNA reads TGCGCCAGCAGCCTTGGACATTACAATGAGCAGTTCTTC. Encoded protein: CASSLGHYNEQFF.

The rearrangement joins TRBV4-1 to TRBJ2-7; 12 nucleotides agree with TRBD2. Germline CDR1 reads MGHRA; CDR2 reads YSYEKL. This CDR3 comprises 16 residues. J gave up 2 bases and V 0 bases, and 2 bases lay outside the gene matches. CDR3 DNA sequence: TGCGCCAGCAGCCAAGAAGGACTAGCGGGGCCCTACGAGCAGTACTTC. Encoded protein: CASSQEGLAGPYEQYF.

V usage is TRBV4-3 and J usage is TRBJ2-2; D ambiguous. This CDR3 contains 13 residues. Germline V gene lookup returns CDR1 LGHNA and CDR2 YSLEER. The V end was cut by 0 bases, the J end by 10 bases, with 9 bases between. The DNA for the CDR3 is TGCGCCAGCAGCCAAGACACGAGAGTGGAGCTGTTTTTT. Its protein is CASSQDTRVELFF.

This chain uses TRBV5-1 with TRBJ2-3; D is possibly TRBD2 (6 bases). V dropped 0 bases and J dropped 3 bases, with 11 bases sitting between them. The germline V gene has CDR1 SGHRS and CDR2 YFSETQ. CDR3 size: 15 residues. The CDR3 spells CASSLAVGRTDTQYF. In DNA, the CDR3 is TGCGCCAGCAGCTTGGCAGTGGGGAGGACAGATACGCAGTATTTT.

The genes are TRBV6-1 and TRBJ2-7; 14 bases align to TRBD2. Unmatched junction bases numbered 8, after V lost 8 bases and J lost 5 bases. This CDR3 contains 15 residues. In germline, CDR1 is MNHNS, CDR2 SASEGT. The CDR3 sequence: CASEIGGLAGDEQYF. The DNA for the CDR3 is TGTGCCAGCGAAATTGGGGGACTAGCGGGAGACGAGCAGTACTTC.

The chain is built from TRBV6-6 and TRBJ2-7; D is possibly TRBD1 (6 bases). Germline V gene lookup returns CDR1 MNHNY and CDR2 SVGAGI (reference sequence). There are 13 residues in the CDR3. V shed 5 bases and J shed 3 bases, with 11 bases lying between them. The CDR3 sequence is CASSPQGHYEQYF. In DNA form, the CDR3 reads TGTGCCAGCAGTCCACAGGGTCACTACGAGCAGTACTTC.

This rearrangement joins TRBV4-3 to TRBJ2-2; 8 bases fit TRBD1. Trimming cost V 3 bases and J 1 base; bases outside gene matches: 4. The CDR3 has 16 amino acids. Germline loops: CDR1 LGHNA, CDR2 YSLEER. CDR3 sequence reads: CASSQDRVGNTGELFF. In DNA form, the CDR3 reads TGCGCCAGCAGCCAGGACAGGGTGGGGAACACCGGGGAGCTGTTTTTT.

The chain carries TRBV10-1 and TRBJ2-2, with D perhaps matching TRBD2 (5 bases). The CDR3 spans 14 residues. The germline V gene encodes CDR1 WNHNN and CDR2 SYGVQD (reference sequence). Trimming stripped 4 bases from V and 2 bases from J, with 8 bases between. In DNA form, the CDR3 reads TGCGCCAGCAGTGGTGGGAGCAACACCGGGGAGCTGTTTTTT. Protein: CASSGGSNTGELFF.

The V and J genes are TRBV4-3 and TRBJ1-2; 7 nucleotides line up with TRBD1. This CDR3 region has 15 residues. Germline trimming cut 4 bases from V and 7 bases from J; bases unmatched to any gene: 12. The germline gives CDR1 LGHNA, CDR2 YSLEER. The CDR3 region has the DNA TGCGCCAGCAGCCCAACTTATGACAGGGCCGGTGGCTACACCTTC. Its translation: CASSPTYDRAGGYTF.

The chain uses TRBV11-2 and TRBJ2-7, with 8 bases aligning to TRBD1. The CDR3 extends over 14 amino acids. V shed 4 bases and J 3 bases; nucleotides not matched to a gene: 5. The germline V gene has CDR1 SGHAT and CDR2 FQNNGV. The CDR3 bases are TGTGCCAGCAGCTCAGGGGACAGGCGCTACGAGCAGTACTTC. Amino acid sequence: CASSSGDRRYEQYF.

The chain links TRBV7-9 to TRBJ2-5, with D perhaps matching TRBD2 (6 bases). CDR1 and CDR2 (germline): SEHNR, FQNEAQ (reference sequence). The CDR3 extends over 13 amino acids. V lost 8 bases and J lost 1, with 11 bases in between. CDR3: CASGDWTQETQYF. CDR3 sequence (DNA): TGTGCCAGCGGGGACTGGACCCAAGAGACCCAGTACTTC.

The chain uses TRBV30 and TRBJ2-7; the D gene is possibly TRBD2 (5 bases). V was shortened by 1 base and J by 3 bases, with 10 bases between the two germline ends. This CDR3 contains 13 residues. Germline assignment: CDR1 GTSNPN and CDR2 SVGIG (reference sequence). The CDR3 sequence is CAWSGAAFYEQYF. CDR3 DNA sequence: TGTGCCTGGAGTGGAGCGGCTTTCTACGAGCAGTACTTC.

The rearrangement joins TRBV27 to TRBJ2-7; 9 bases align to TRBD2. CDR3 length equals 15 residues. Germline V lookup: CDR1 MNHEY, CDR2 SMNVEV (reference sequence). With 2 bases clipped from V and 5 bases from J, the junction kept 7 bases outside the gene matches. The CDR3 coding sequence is TGTGCCAGCAGTTTAGTCGCGGGAGGGGCCGACGAGCAGTACTTC. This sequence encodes CASSLVAGGADEQYF.

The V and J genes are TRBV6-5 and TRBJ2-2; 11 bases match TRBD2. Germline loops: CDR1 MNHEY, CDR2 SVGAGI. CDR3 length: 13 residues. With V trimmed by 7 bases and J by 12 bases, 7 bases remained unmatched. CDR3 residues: CASKGLAASQLFF. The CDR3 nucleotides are TGTGCCAGCAAGGGACTAGCGGCTTCGCAGCTGTTTTTT.

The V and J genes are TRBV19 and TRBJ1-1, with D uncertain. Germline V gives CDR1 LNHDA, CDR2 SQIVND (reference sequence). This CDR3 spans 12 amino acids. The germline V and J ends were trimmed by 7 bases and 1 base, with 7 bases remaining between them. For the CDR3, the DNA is TGTGCCAGTACGAAGAGGAACACTGAAGCTTTCTTT. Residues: CASTKRNTEAFF. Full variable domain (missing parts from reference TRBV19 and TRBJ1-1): DGGITQSPKYLFRKEGQNVTLSCEQNLNHDAMYWYRQDPGQGLRLIYYSQIVNDFQKGDIAEGYSVSREKKESFPLTVTSAQKNPTAFYLCASTKRNTEAFFGQGTRLTVV.

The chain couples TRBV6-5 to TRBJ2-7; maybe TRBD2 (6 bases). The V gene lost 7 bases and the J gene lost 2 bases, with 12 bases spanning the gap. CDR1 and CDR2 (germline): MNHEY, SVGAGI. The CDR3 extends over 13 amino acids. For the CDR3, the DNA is TGTGCCAGCAAAGTAGCGGCCCCCTACGAGCAGTACTTC. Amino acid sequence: CASKVAAPYEQYF.

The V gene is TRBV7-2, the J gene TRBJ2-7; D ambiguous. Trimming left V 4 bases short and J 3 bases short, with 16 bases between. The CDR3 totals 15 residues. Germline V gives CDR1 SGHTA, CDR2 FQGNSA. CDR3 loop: CASSSTPTIGYEQYF. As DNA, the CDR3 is TGTGCCAGCAGCTCCACCCCGACAATTGGCTACGAGCAGTACTTC. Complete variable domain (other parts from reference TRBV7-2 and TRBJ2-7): GAGVSQSPSNKVTEKGKDVELRCDPISGHTALYWYRQSLGQGLEFLIYFQGNSAPDKSGLPSDRFSAERTGGSVSTLTIQRTQQEDSAVYLCASSSTPTIGYEQYFGPGTRLTVT.

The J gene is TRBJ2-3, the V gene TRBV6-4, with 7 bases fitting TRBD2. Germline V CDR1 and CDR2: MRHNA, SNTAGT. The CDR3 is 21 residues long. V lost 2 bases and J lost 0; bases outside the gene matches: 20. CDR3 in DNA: TGTGCCAGCAGTGACCGCCCGGCGGCTAGCGGCCATATTTTCAGCACAGATACGCAGTATTTT. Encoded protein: CASSDRPAASGHIFSTDTQYF.

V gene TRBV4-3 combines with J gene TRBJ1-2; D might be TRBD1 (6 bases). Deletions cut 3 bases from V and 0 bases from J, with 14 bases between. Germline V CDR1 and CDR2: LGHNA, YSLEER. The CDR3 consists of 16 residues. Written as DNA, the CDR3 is TGCGCCAGCAGCCACAGAACAGGGACCCCTAACTATGGCTACACCTTC. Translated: CASSHRTGTPNYGYTF.